These 21 T cell receptor beta chains were sequenced from one sample in a study of cytomegalovirus exposure and HLA in healthy donors. This PCR relied on a set of 60 Vbeta primers and 13 Jbeta primers. Only in-frame clones appear in the TCRdb table, and some are missing; sequencing was by immunoSEQ multiplex PCR. The sample contains more than 150,000 clones, around 75% of which appear only once. The sequenced sample was PBMCs. These receptors were taken from a middle-aged woman in good health and CMV-seropositive.

This chain connects TRBV27 to TRBJ2-1, with D perhaps matching TRBD1 (5 bases). Germline CDR1 is MNHEY and CDR2 is SMNVEV (reference sequence). V dropped 5 bases and J dropped 5 bases, with 22 bases sitting between them. This CDR3 is built from 17 residues. The CDR3 reads CASSDAQPPRQHNEQFF. DNA of the CDR3: TGTGCCAGCAGTGATGCCCAACCGCCTCGACAGCACAATGAGCAGTTCTTC.

V gene TRBV19 combines with J gene TRBJ2-1; 8 bases line up with TRBD2. The V gene's germline CDR1 is LNHDA and CDR2 SQIVND (reference sequence). The CDR3 consists of 16 residues. After removal of 0 bases from V and 2 bases from J, the junction contained 3 bases not matched to a gene. CDR3 nucleotides: TGTGCCAGTAGTATAGACGCGGGAGGAACCTACAATGAGCAGTTCTTC. It specifies CASSIDAGGTYNEQFF.

The chain links TRBV11-2 to TRBJ2-1; the match to TRBD2 covers 7 bases. The CDR3 covers 15 residues. V trimming: 6 bases; J trimming: 7 bases; junction bases outside the gene matches: 12. Looked up from germline, CDR1 is SGHAT and CDR2 is FQNNGV. The CDR3 DNA follows: TGTGCCAGCAGTTTTGGGTGGGAGGGCCGGAATGAGCAGTTCTTC. It is translated as CASSFGWEGRNEQFF.

This rearrangement joins TRBV28 to TRBJ2-7; tentatively, D is TRBD2 (6 bases). The germline V gene encodes CDR1 MDHEN and CDR2 SYDVKM. Trimming stripped 6 bases from V and 2 bases from J, with 11 bases between. The CDR3 is made up of 13 amino acids. DNA for the CDR3: TGTGCCAGCAGGCTAGGGACTCCCTACGAGCAGTACTTC. Its translation is CASRLGTPYEQYF.

The rearrangement joins TRBV4-2 to TRBJ2-2; D ambiguous. The V gene's germline CDR1 is LGHNA and CDR2 YNFKEQ. V dropped 0 bases and J dropped 1 base, with 6 bases sitting between them. The CDR3 consists of 15 residues. CDR3 sequence: CASSQEAGNTGELFF. CDR3 coding DNA: TGTGCCAGCAGCCAAGAGGCAGGGAACACCGGGGAGCTGTTTTTT.

Here the CDR3 reads CSVEGLRESQSYNEQFF. DNA for the CDR3: TGCAGCGTTGAAGGATTGCGGGAGTCCCAATCCTACAATGAGCAGTTCTTC. The chain carries TRBV29-1 and TRBJ2-1; 7 bases fit TRBD2. Germline trimming cut 1 base from V and 1 base from J; bases unmatched to any gene: 10. The CDR3 is 17 residues long. CDR1 and CDR2 from the germline V gene are SQVTM and ANQGSEA.

The chain recombines TRBV7-3 with TRBJ2-1; 10 bases fit TRBD1. Per the germline V gene, CDR1 is SGHTA and CDR2 is FQGTGA. Unmatched junction bases numbered 4, after V lost 5 bases and J lost 0 bases. The CDR3 contains 16 residues. The CDR3 sequence: CASSPRQGASYNEQFF. CDR3 DNA: TGTGCCAGCAGCCCTCGACAGGGGGCCTCCTACAATGAGCAGTTCTTC.

The chain links TRBV6-6 to TRBJ1-2; the match to TRBD1 covers 7 bases. J lost 3 bases, V lost 4 bases, and 8 bases had no gene match. CDR3 size: 15 residues. The germline V gene encodes CDR1 MNHNY and CDR2 SVGAGI (reference sequence). CDR3 in amino acids: CASSSRQGEHYGYTF. The CDR3 DNA follows: TGTGCCAGCAGTTCCAGGCAGGGGGAGCACTATGGCTACACCTTC.

This clone was seen only a few times. The V call is TRBV15, the J call TRBJ2-7; the match to TRBD1 covers 9 bases. Germline V gene data show CDR1 as LNHNV and CDR2 as YYDKDF (reference sequence). This CDR3 comprises 15 residues. V shed 4 bases, J shed 4 bases, and the junction held 8 bases outside the gene matches. CDR3 protein: CATSNWGQGGYEQYF. As DNA, the CDR3 is TGTGCCACCAGCAATTGGGGACAGGGTGGGTACGAGCAGTACTTC.

The table lists this clone with a few counts. The chain has TRBV5-1 and TRBJ2-3; 12 bases fit TRBD2. The length of the CDR3 is 17 residues. V shed 0 bases and J 5 bases; nucleotides not matched to a gene: 7. CDR1 and CDR2 (germline): SGHRS, YFSETQ. The CDR3 region has the DNA TGCGCCAGCAGCTTGGTCCTAGCGGGAGGGCCAGAAGATACGCAGTATTTT. It encodes CASSLVLAGGPEDTQYF.

V gene TRBV28 combines with J gene TRBJ1-1; no reliable D call. The length of the CDR3 is 14 residues. The V gene's germline CDR1 is MDHEN and CDR2 SYDVKM. The V and J ends lost 6 bases and 0 bases respectively, with 11 bases between them. Here the CDR3 DNA reads TGTGCCAGCAGCCCGGTAATCTTGAACACTGAAGCTTTCTTT. Translated, it gives CASSPVILNTEAFF.

The chain carries TRBV13 and TRBJ2-5, with 7 bases that match TRBD1. Gene TRBJ2-7 matches the end of the DNA better, so the J call may be wrong. Germline V gives CDR1 PRHDT, CDR2 FYEKMQ (reference sequence). The CDR3 length is 17 residues. CDR3 sequence reads: CASSGSAGTAFTYEQYF. CDR3 bases: TGTGCCAGCAGCGGATCAGCCGGGACAGCTTTTACCTACGAGCAGTACTTC.

The rearrangement links TRBV6-1 to TRBJ2-7; D unresolved. Trimming shortened V by 4 bases and J by 3 bases, and 16 bases separated the two germline ends. The germline gives CDR1 MNHNS, CDR2 SASEGT. The CDR3 covers 15 residues. CDR3 in amino acids: CASSARLANNYEQYF. CDR3 DNA: TGTGCCAGCAGTGCCCGCCTTGCTAATAACTACGAGCAGTACTTC.

The chain has TRBV28 and TRBJ1-2; 7 positions match TRBD1. There are 18 residues in the CDR3. After removal of 2 bases from V and 4 bases from J, the junction contained 16 bases not matched to a gene. Germline CDR1 MDHEN, CDR2 SYDVKM. The CDR3 loop is CASSLGFYLGGQLYGYTF. Here the CDR3 DNA reads TGTGCCAGCAGTTTAGGTTTTTATCTCGGGGGACAGCTCTATGGCTACACCTTC.

In DNA form, the CDR3 reads TGTGCCTGGAGTGTTCTAGAGGGACTAGCGGCACTCAATGAGCAGTTCTTC. The encoded protein is CAWSVLEGLAALNEQFF. The chain is built from TRBV30 and TRBJ2-1, with 11 bases aligning to TRBD2. Germline values: CDR1 GTSNPN, CDR2 SVGIG (reference sequence). The CDR3 is made up of 17 amino acids. Losses at the gene ends were 0 bases for V and 6 bases for J; bases not matched to a gene: 10.

The chain combines TRBV7-3 with TRBJ2-1; 9 positions agree with TRBD1. Unmatched junction bases numbered 11, after V lost 5 bases and J lost 6 bases. Germline CDR1 SGHTA, CDR2 FQGTGA. CDR3 length: 16 residues. CDR3 protein: CASSQYRTGVFNEQFF. The CDR3 DNA sequence: TGTGCCAGCAGCCAATACCGGACAGGGGTGTTCAATGAGCAGTTCTTC. The full variable domain, with the rest looked up from reference TRBV7-3 and TRBJ2-1, is GAGVSQTPSNKVTEKGKYVELRCDPISGHTALYWYRQSLGQGPEFLIYFQGTGAADDSGLPNDRFFAVRPEGSVSTLKIQRTERGDSAVYLCASSQYRTGVFNEQFFGPGTRLTVL.

J is TRBJ2-3 and V is TRBV10-2, with 9 positions matching TRBD2. J lost 4 bases, V lost 10 bases, and 12 bases had no gene match. This CDR3 contains 15 residues. CDR1 and CDR2 (germline): WSHSY, SAAADI. The DNA of the CDR3 is TGCGCCACCCAGGGGGGGACTAGCTATGCAGATACGCAGTATTTT. Translated, it gives CATQGGTSYADTQYF.

The chain is built from TRBV29-1 and TRBJ1-1; 9 nucleotides align to TRBD1. Losses at the gene ends were 4 bases for V and 1 base for J; bases not matched to a gene: 1. The CDR3 is 13 residues long. The germline V gene encodes CDR1 SQVTM and CDR2 ANQGSEA. The CDR3 nucleotides are TGCAGCGTTGGACAGGGGGGGAACACTGAAGCTTTCTTT. Protein: CSVGQGGNTEAFF.

This sequence joins TRBV13 and TRBJ2-7; 12 nucleotides agree with TRBD2. The CDR3 has 15 amino acids. Germline values: CDR1 PRHDT, CDR2 FYEKMQ (reference sequence). The trim removed 3 bases at V and 7 bases at J, leaving 7 bases unmatched. The CDR3 region has the DNA TGTGCCAGCAGCTTTCGGACTAGCGGGGTGGGGGAGCAGTACTTC. This sequence encodes CASSFRTSGVGEQYF.

This chain uses TRBV6-5 with TRBJ1-2; D gene unclear. Germline CDR1 and CDR2: MNHEY and SVGAGI. Trimming took off 6 bases at V and 6 bases at J, with 20 bases between the two ends. The CDR3 is 15 residues long. CDR3 sequence: CASSVLIAGYDGYTF. The CDR3, as DNA: TGTGCCAGCAGCGTCCTAATCGCAGGCTATGATGGCTACACCTTC.

This clone has only one observation. This chain links TRBV6-6 with TRBJ1-5, with D uncertain. The ends were cut back, 2 bases at V and 2 bases at J, with 13 bases in the middle. The CDR3 covers 16 residues. Germline lookup yields CDR1 MNHNY and CDR2 SVGAGI (reference sequence). CDR3 nucleotide sequence: TGTGCCAGCAGTTACCCACCCCCCCGGGGCAATCAGCCCCAGCATTTT. Translated, it gives CASSYPPPRGNQPQHF.